Below, 28 T cell receptor beta chains from the same sample are listed, as sequenced in a study of blood T cells in healthy people across ages. For the second PCR, which ran for about 7 to 11 cycles, a sample-barcoded 5' primer and a J-beta primer mix were used. TCRdb re-called the 5' RACE reads through MiXCR, storing one row per CDR3 protein. The repertoire holds more than 650,000 distinct CDR3 sequences, with 22% as singletons. The sequenced material came from blood. The origin of the receptors is a man between 65 and 80 years old in good health.

The chain recombines TRBV27 with TRBJ2-5, with D tentatively TRBD2 (6 bases). The DNA end favors TRBJ2-7, so the J call may be wrong. This CDR3 region has 16 residues. In germline, CDR1 is MNHEY, CDR2 SMNVEV (reference sequence). CDR3 sequence reads: CASSQELAGHSYEQYF. CDR3 nucleotide sequence: TGTGCCAGCAGCCAGGAACTGGCGGGGCACTCCTACGAGCAGTACTTC.

This chain links TRBV10-3 with TRBJ2-7; 9 nucleotides align to TRBD1. This CDR3 is 17 amino acids long. J gave up 6 bases and V 5 bases, and 17 bases lay outside the gene matches. The germline V gene encodes CDR1 ENHRY and CDR2 SYGVKD. CDR3 in amino acids: CAISNKLTGTGSIEQYV. Here the CDR3 DNA reads TGTGCCATCAGTAACAAACTTACCGGGACAGGGAGTATCGAGCAGTACGTC.

J is TRBJ2-3 and V is TRBV11-2, with TRBD1 matching over 8 bases. Germline V gene lookup returns CDR1 SGHAT and CDR2 FQNNGV. This CDR3 region has 15 residues. V shed 5 bases and J 4 bases; nucleotides not matched to a gene: 8. The CDR3 here is CASSTDRGVSDTQYF. The CDR3 region has the DNA TGTGCCAGCAGCACCGACAGGGGTGTGTCAGATACGCAGTATTTT.

The table lists this clonotype with many counts. The V and J genes are TRBV6-2 or TRBV6-3 and TRBJ1-5; D unclear. There are 12 residues in the CDR3. V lost 4 bases and J 7 bases, leaving 8 bases between the germline ends. CDR1 and CDR2 (germline): MNHEY, SVGEGT. CDR3 sequence (DNA): TGTGCCAGCAGTTTCCCAGAGCAGCCCCAGCATTTT. Translated, it gives CASSFPEQPQHF.

The chain recombines TRBV7-9 with TRBJ1-2, with a weak D call TRBD1 (6 bases). Trimming pared 8 bases from V and 5 bases from J, leaving 21 bases between. The CDR3 runs 15 residues. In germline, CDR1 is SEHNR, CDR2 FQNEAQ (reference sequence). The CDR3 coding sequence is TGTGCCAGCTCCGACAGGTCCCAATTCGAATATGGCTACACCTTC. Its protein is CASSDRSQFEYGYTF.

In this sample, this clonotype turned up a few times. At one of its ends the junction is not consistent with the germline gene, which may arise from a read error. The CDR3 loop is CATKGTSVPTGELLF. CDR3 nucleotide sequence: TGTGCCACAAAAGGGACTAGCGTACCCACCGGGGAGCTGCTTTTT. This chain uses TRBV10-3 with TRBJ2-2; 10 positions agree with TRBD2. Germline V gene sequence: CDR1 ENHRY, CDR2 SYGVKD. This CDR3 contains 15 residues.

This rearrangement joins TRBV27 to TRBJ1-5, with 9 bases identical to TRBD1. Trimming removed 7 bases from V and 4 bases from J; junction bases left unmatched: 11. Germline V gene lookup returns CDR1 MNHEY and CDR2 SMNVEV (reference sequence). The CDR3 totals 16 residues. The chain's CDR3 is CASTIRDRAHNQPQHF. For the CDR3, the DNA is TGTGCCAGCACCATCCGGGACAGGGCCCATAATCAGCCCCAGCATTTT.

The genes are TRBV11-2 and TRBJ2-3; 9 nucleotides agree with TRBD2. The CDR3 runs 16 residues. CDR1 and CDR2 from the germline V gene are SGHAT and FQNNGV. With V trimmed by 3 bases and J by 2 bases, 6 bases remained unmatched. The chain's CDR3 is CASSLASGKITDTQYF. For the CDR3, the DNA is TGTGCCAGCAGCTTGGCTAGCGGGAAAATCACAGATACGCAGTATTTT. The full variable domain, its missing parts supplied by reference TRBV11-2 and TRBJ2-3, is EAGVAQSPRYKIIEKRQSVAFWCNPISGHATLYWYQQILGQGPKLLIQFQNNGVVDDSQLPKDRFSAERLKGVDSTLKIQPAKLEDSAVYLCASSLASGKITDTQYFGPGTRLTVL.

This clonotype was counted between two and nine times. The V and J genes are TRBV15 and TRBJ1-2; TRBD1 agrees at 11 bases. The CDR3 has 17 residues. CDR1 and CDR2 from the germline V gene are LNHNV and YYDKDF (reference sequence). V gave up 0 bases and J gave up 7 bases; unmatched junction bases: 10. CDR3 DNA: TGTGCCACCAGCAGAGATCTTGGGACAGGGGGTTCTGGTGGCTACACCTTC. This sequence encodes CATSRDLGTGGSGGYTF. The whole variable domain, remainder taken from reference TRBV15 and TRBJ1-2, is DAMVIQNPRYQVTQFGKPVTLSCSQTLNHNVMYWYQQKSSQAPKLLFHYYDKDFNNEADTPDNFQSRRPNTSFCFLDIRSPGLGDTAMYLCATSRDLGTGGSGGYTFGSGTRLTVV.

This clonotype occurred a few times. The chain employs TRBV12-3 or TRBV12-4 and TRBJ2-7; 10 nucleotides line up with TRBD1. The CDR3 length is 17 residues. V lost 6 bases, J lost 0 bases, and 11 bases stayed unmatched. In nucleotides, the CDR3 is TGTGCCAGCAGCTCGTCCCGGGACAGGGGACTCTCCTACGAGCAGTACTTC. Translated, it gives CASSSSRDRGLSYEQYF.

CDR3 amino acids: CSALTRTGYTF. The CDR3 DNA reads as TGCAGCGCCCTGACACGGACTGGCTACACCTTC. This chain uses TRBV29-1 with TRBJ1-2; D gene unclear. This CDR3 contains 11 residues. Germline V CDR1 and CDR2: SQVTM, ANQGSEA. V lost 7 bases and J lost 7, with 13 bases in between.

This clonotype occurred once. This chain connects TRBV12-3 or TRBV12-4 to TRBJ1-1; D remains ambiguous. The CDR3 consists of 14 residues. V was pared by 4 bases and J by 1 base, with 10 bases between. The CDR3 DNA is TGTGCCAGCAGTTGGCGGGTCGGGAACACTGAAGCTTTCTTT. Translation: CASSWRVGNTEAFF.

In the case of this clonotype: A read error may account for a junction end that differs from germline. The chain links TRBV7-2 to TRBJ2-3; D is possibly TRBD1 (6 bases). The CDR3 consists of 16 residues. CDR1 SGHTA and CDR2 FQGNSA come from the germline V gene. CDR3 sequence reads: CAGSLGGRGFGDTQYF. Here the CDR3 DNA reads TGTGCCGGCAGCTTAGGCGGCAGGGGATTCGGAGATACGCAGTATTTT. Looking up the rest from reference TRBV7-2 and TRBJ2-3 gives the full variable domain: GAGVSQSPSNKVTEKGKDVELRCDPISGHTALYWYRQSLGQGLEFLIYFQGNSAPDKSGLPSDRFSAERTGGSVSTLTIQRTQQEDSAVYLCAGSLGGRGFGDTQYFGPGTRLTVL.

J is TRBJ2-7 and V is TRBV18; D is uncertain. The CDR3 contains 15 residues. V was shortened by 2 bases and J by 3 bases, with 14 bases between the two germline ends. Germline V gene lookup returns CDR1 KGHSH and CDR2 LQKENI. The CDR3 is CASSPSGGGNYEQYV. The DNA for the CDR3 is TGTGCCAGCTCACCATCCGGCGGCGGAAACTACGAGCAGTACGTC.

This clonotype was detected a few times. The gene calls are TRBV5-1 and TRBJ2-5; TRBD1 aligns across 7 bases. The DNA end lines up better with TRBJ2-7; the J call may be wrong. The CDR3 extends over 15 amino acids. Germline V gene data show CDR1 as SGHRS and CDR2 as YFSETQ. The CDR3 sequence is CASSLAPAGGYEQYF. The CDR3, as DNA: TGCGCCAGCAGCTTGGCCCCGGCAGGGGGCTACGAGCAGTACTTC.

This chain links TRBV20-1 with TRBJ2-7; D is uncertain. The germline CDR1 and CDR2 sequences are DFQATT and SNEGSKA (reference sequence). The CDR3 extends over 13 amino acids. Trimming stripped 7 bases from V and 6 bases from J, with 19 bases between. CDR3 residues: CSVSLDSPAEQYF. CDR3 in DNA: TGCAGTGTCAGCCTCGATTCCCCCGCCGAGCAGTACTTC.

The rearrangement joins TRBV7-2 to TRBJ1-1, with D possibly matching TRBD1 (6 bases). Germline V gives CDR1 SGHTA, CDR2 FQGNSA. The CDR3 runs to 15 residues. V was clipped by 1 base and J by 7 bases, with 16 bases between them. The CDR3 DNA reads TGTGCCAGCAGCTTAGTAGCAGGGGCGGGGTATGAAGCTTTCTTT. It specifies CASSLVAGAGYEAFF.

This clonotype was detected a few times. One end of the junction is discordant with germline, which a read error may explain. The chain joins TRBV29-1 to TRBJ1-3; D not resolved. Germline V CDR1 and CDR2: SQVTM, ANQGSEA. This CDR3 region has 12 residues. CDR3 nucleotide sequence: TGCAGCATAACGAGCTCTGGAAACGCCATATATTTT. This gives the protein CSITSSGNAIYF.

The J gene is TRBJ2-4, the V gene TRBV6-6, with 7 nucleotides matching TRBD1. The germline CDR1 and CDR2 sequences are MNHNY and SVGAGI (reference sequence). The CDR3 is made up of 15 amino acids. Trimming removed 2 bases from V and 1 base from J; junction bases left unmatched: 2. CDR3 in DNA: TGTGCCAGCAGTTACCAGGACAGGGCCAAAAACATTCAGTACTTC. Translation: CASSYQDRAKNIQYF.

The V gene is TRBV6-5, the J gene TRBJ2-5; 8 bases line up with TRBD1. There are 15 residues in the CDR3. J gave up 1 base and V 3 bases, and 4 bases lay outside the gene matches. Per the germline V gene, CDR1 is MNHEY and CDR2 is SVGAGI. CDR3 DNA: TGTGCCAGCAGTTATTTGACAGGGGTCCAAGAGACCCAGTACTTC. It specifies CASSYLTGVQETQYF.

The chain joins TRBV7-2 to TRBJ2-3; 13 bases are shared with TRBD2. Losses at the gene ends were 4 bases for V and 6 bases for J; bases not matched to a gene: 4. The CDR3 runs 15 residues. Germline V lookup: CDR1 SGHTA, CDR2 FQGNSA. CDR3 sequence (DNA): TGTGCCAGCAGCTGGACTAGCGGGAGTCGTGATACGCAGTATTTT. Translation: CASSWTSGSRDTQYF.

This clonotype was counted between two and nine times. The chain combines TRBV12-3 or TRBV12-4 with TRBJ1-2; the D is unclear. Trimming shortened V by 5 bases and J by 8 bases, and 15 bases separated the two germline ends. The CDR3 extends over 13 amino acids. The CDR3 protein is CASSNRRTGGYTF. CDR3 coding DNA: TGTGCCAGCAGTAATAGGAGGACGGGGGGCTACACCTTC.

This clonotype was counted only a few times. The V call is TRBV12-3 or TRBV12-4, the J call TRBJ2-5; D is unclear. Trimming took off 7 bases at V and 4 bases at J, with 4 bases between the two ends. This CDR3 has 10 residues. CDR3 sequence reads: CASKGETQYF. The CDR3 DNA sequence: TGTGCCAGCAAGGGAGAGACCCAGTACTTC.

The chain recombines TRBV3-1 with TRBJ2-7, with a possible D match to TRBD1 (6 bases). The CDR3 has 15 amino acids. The germline V gene has CDR1 LGHDT and CDR2 YNNKEL (reference sequence). The V gene lost 2 bases and the J gene lost 4 bases, with 15 bases spanning the gap. The DNA of the CDR3 is TGTGCCAGCAGCCAAAGCAGGGGTTCTGGGTACGAGCAGTACTTC. This encodes CASSQSRGSGYEQYF.

This chain uses TRBV7-8 with TRBJ2-5; 10 nucleotides agree with TRBD2. The tail of the sequence fits TRBJ2-1 better, so the J call may be wrong. The CDR3 has 15 residues. From germline, CDR1 is SGHVS and CDR2 FQNEAQ. DNA of the CDR3: TGTGCCAGCAGGCGTACCGGGACTAGCGCCAATGAGCAGTTCTTC. Protein: CASRRTGTSANEQFF.

This clonotype was picked up many times. This chain uses TRBV9 with TRBJ1-4; 7 positions match TRBD1. In germline, CDR1 is SGDLS, CDR2 YYNGEE. J was trimmed by 1 base and V by 3 bases; bases with no gene match: 3. The CDR3 is made up of 15 amino acids. The CDR3: CASSATGVTNEKLFF. CDR3 nucleotides: TGTGCCAGCAGCGCCACAGGGGTAACTAATGAAAAACTGTTTTTT.

This sequence joins TRBV5-1 and TRBJ1-1; D gene unclear. V gave up 2 bases and J gave up 3 bases, with 8 bases separating them. This CDR3 has 13 amino acids. The germline V gene encodes CDR1 SGHRS and CDR2 YFSETQ. Here the CDR3 reads CASSFTTDTEAFF. CDR3 bases: TGCGCCAGCAGCTTTACGACGGACACTGAAGCTTTCTTT.

V is TRBV4-3 and J is TRBJ2-1; 9 nucleotides match TRBD2. The CDR3 covers 17 residues. J gave up 4 bases and V 1 base, and 8 bases lay outside the gene matches. Germline V gene data show CDR1 as LGHNA and CDR2 as YSLEER. Here the CDR3 reads CASSQGVGTSNYNEQFF. DNA of the CDR3: TGCGCCAGCAGCCAAGGGGTCGGGACTAGCAATTACAATGAGCAGTTCTTC.